The rows below give T cell receptor beta chains drawn from one sample of a study of Graves' ophthalmopathy and Graves' hyperthyroidism. MiXCR was run by TCRdb on the multiplex PCR reads, yielding one entry per CDR3 protein. The data hold fewer than 650,000 distinct CDR3 sequences, with about 20% observed a single time. Sequencing was done on a sample of peripheral blood. These TCRs come from a woman in her late teens or twenties with stable Graves' hyperthyroidism. Some clones in this sample may be carry-over from other donors' samples. CDR3s include the opening cysteine and the closing phenylalanine or tryptophan. D genes are given only for firm matches. The size entry is marked missing in some rows and otherwise reads once, few, many or a size class.

clone_size j_call d_call v_call cdr3_aa cdr3_nt
many TRBJ1-2 - TRBV7-2 CASSLDGGLGGYTF TGTGCCAGCAGCTTAGACGGGGGACTGGGTGGCTACACCTTC
many TRBJ1-1 TRBD1 TRBV24-1 CATRGQGNTEAFF TGTGCCACCAGAGGACAGGGGAACACTGAAGCTTTCTTT
many TRBJ1-1 - TRBV7-8 CASSLDGRGTEAFF TGTGCCAGCAGCTTAGACGGCAGGGGCACTGAAGCTTTCTTT
many TRBJ2-7 TRBD1 TRBV7-2 CASSPLTGGYEQYF TGTGCCAGCAGCCCTCTAACAGGGGGCTACGAGCAGTACTTC
many TRBJ2-2 - TRBV24-1 CATSDLEGGSTGELFF TGTGCCACCAGTGACCTCGAGGGGGGTTCCACCGGGGAGCTGTTTTTT
many TRBJ1-1 - TRBV6-1 CASSRNGRGGVTEAFF TGTGCCAGCAGCCGAAACGGACGGGGAGGAGTAACTGAAGCTTTCTTT
- TRBJ1-1 TRBD1 TRBV15 CATILSGQGTEAFF TGTGCCACCATCCTCTCGGGACAGGGAACTGAAGCTTTCTTT
many TRBJ2-5 - TRBV20-1 CSAPMGYQETQYF TGCAGTGCCCCTATGGGGTACCAAGAGACCCAGTACTTC
- TRBJ2-7 - TRBV10-3 CAISVGGLAYEQYF TGTGCCATCAGTGTGGGGGGATTAGCCTACGAGCAGTACTTC
- TRBJ1-2 TRBD1 TRBV9 CASSATGQGLSYTF TGTGCCAGCAGCGCGACTGGACAGGGATTGAGCTACACCTTC
once TRBJ2-7 - TRBV6-1 CATWTAYEQYF TGTGCCACCTGGACAGCTTACGAGCAGTACTTC
many TRBJ2-7 TRBD1 TRBV5-1 CASSFSTPGQSSYEQYF TGCGCCAGCAGCTTCTCCACTCCGGGACAGAGCTCCTACGAGCAGTACTTC
- TRBJ2-7 TRBD2 TRBV28 CASSLFGLALDYEQYF TGTGCCAGCAGTTTATTTGGACTAGCCTTGGACTACGAGCAGTACTTC
many TRBJ1-3 TRBD1 TRBV12-3/TRBV12-4 CASSTPGQADGNTIYF TGTGCCAGCTCAACCCCGGGACAGGCAGATGGAAACACCATATATTTT
many TRBJ2-7 - TRBV19 CASSPRVAYEQYF TGTGCCAGCAGTCCCCGGGTAGCCTACGAGCAGTACTTC
many TRBJ1-1 - TRBV2 CASRVGPTEAFF TGTGCCAGCAGGGTGGGGCCCACTGAAGCTTTCTTT
- TRBJ2-7 - TRBV2 CASSGTGHRRYEQYF TGTGCCAGCAGTGGTACAGGGCATCGGAGATACGAGCAGTACTTC
many TRBJ1-1 TRBD1 TRBV27 CASRYRGLSEAFF TGTGCCAGCAGATACAGGGGGCTTAGTGAAGCTTTCTTT
- TRBJ1-5 - TRBV12-3/TRBV12-4 CASSYSVRQPQHF TGTGCCAGCAGTTACTCAGTACGGCAGCCCCAGCATTTT
many TRBJ1-1 - TRBV10-3 CAISEGRLSTEAFF TGTGCCATCAGTGAGGGACGGCTGAGTACTGAAGCTTTCTTT
- TRBJ2-2 - TRBV6-1 CALHRPSGELFF TGTGCCCTACACAGACCGTCCGGGGAGCTGTTTTTT
few TRBJ2-5 - TRBV28 CASSPAGTGVETQYF TGTGCCAGCAGTCCAGCGGGGACAGGTGTGGAGACCCAGTACTTC
many TRBJ1-2 TRBD1 TRBV25-1 CASSESRQGSYGYTF TGTGCCAGCAGTGAATCACGACAGGGGTCCTATGGCTACACCTTC
few TRBJ2-5 TRBD1 TRBV24-1 CATTSDRESETQYF TGTGCCACCACCTCGGACAGGGAGTCAGAGACCCAGTACTTC
few TRBJ1-6 - TRBV6-1 CASSELGKGSPLHF TGTGCCAGCAGTGAACTGGGGAAGGGTTCACCCCTCCACTTT
many TRBJ2-7 - TRBV28 CASILSPGHEQYF TGTGCCAGCATCCTTTCCCCGGGCCACGAGCAGTACTTC
many TRBJ1-5 - TRBV6-2/TRBV6-3 CASSYLGNQPQHF TGTGCCAGCAGTTACTTGGGCAATCAGCCCCAGCATTTT
many TRBJ2-2 - TRBV2 CASSASGTRGSGELFF TGTGCCAGCAGTGCCTCCGGGACGCGGGGATCCGGGGAGCTGTTTTTT
few TRBJ1-1 - TRBV3-1 CASSQVQGNTEAFF TGTGCCAGCAGCCAAGTCCAGGGGAACACTGAAGCTTTCTTT
- TRBJ1-1 - TRBV12-3/TRBV12-4 CASSLDVRGSEAFF TGTGCCAGCAGTTTAGACGTAAGAGGGTCTGAAGCTTTCTTT
- TRBJ1-2 - TRBV12-3/TRBV12-4 CASSEAGGGHYGYTF TGTGCCAGCAGTGAAGCCGGTGGGGGACACTATGGCTACACCTTC
many TRBJ1-3 TRBD1 TRBV28 CASSSRIWTGGIAGNTIYF TGTGCCAGCAGTTCGAGAATATGGACAGGGGGCATTGCTGGAAACACCATATATTTT
many TRBJ1-1 - TRBV30 CACEGWVNTEAFF TGTGCCTGCGAGGGGTGGGTGAACACTGAAGCTTTCTTT
many TRBJ2-6 TRBD1 TRBV7-6 CASSKDRGPGANVLTF TGTGCCAGCAGCAAGGACAGGGGGCCTGGGGCCAACGTCCTGACTTTC
many TRBJ1-5 TRBD1 TRBV28 CASSPLGQFEGAQHF TGTGCCAGCAGCCCTCTGGGACAGTTCGAGGGAGCCCAGCATTTT
- TRBJ2-7 - TRBV7-6 CASSLGAAGTYEQYF TGTGCCAGCAGCTTAGGTGCGGCGGGAACCTACGAGCAGTACTTC
- TRBJ2-2 - TRBV7-8 CASSLWTRPTGELFF TGTGCCAGCAGCTTATGGACACGCCCCACCGGGGAGCTGTTTTTT
many TRBJ2-2 - TRBV15 CATSRVPLLAPGELFF TGTGCCACCAGCAGAGTCCCTTTATTAGCTCCCGGGGAGCTGTTTTTT
- TRBJ1-1 TRBD1 TRBV2 CASAGQTGTEAFF TGTGCCAGCGCGGGACAGACTGGAACCGAAGCTTTCTTT
- TRBJ2-7 TRBD2 TRBV6-1 CASSPRGGLAYEQYF TGTGCCAGCAGTCCAAGAGGGGGACTAGCCTACGAGCAGTACTTC